These 8 T cell receptor beta chains originate from one sample sequenced in a study of OX40 agonist ivuxolimab in advanced cancers. Produced via immunoSEQ multiplex PCR; TCRdb's table is partial and in-frame only. The sample records tens of thousands of clones, about 89% being singletons. The sequences come from CD4+ or CD8+ T cells sorted from blood, collected in a trial of the OX40 agonist ivuxolimab. The receptors come from an adult with an advanced solid tumor such as melanoma, head and neck, liver or kidney cancer.

J is TRBJ1-1 and V is TRBV12-5; no reliable D call. The ends were cut back, 2 bases at V and 0 bases at J, with 13 bases in the middle. The CDR3 loop spans 16 amino acids. CDR1 is LGHNT, CDR2 FRNRAP, per germline. CDR3 DNA: TGTGCTAGTGGTTTGAGGTTGGGCCAGGTGAACACTGAAGCTTTCTTT. Translating gives CASGLRLGQVNTEAFF.

This chain links TRBV7-2 with TRBJ1-6; D not certain. The V end lost 1 base, the J end lost 11 bases, and 12 bases lay between the germline ends. Germline CDR1 is SGHTA and CDR2 is FQGNSA. The CDR3 extends over 14 amino acids. The CDR3 coding sequence is TGTGCCAGCAGCTTAGAAAGGGCCGCGGCACCCCTCCACTTT. This translates into CASSLERAAAPLHF.

The chain recombines TRBV7-8 with TRBJ1-5; D is possibly TRBD1 (5 bases). The CDR3 is 15 amino acids. Trimming took off 4 bases at V and 0 bases at J, with 10 bases between the two ends. Germline CDR1 is SGHVS and CDR2 is FQNEAQ. The CDR3: CASSSVGDSNQPQHF. DNA of the CDR3: TGTGCCAGCAGCTCCGTAGGGGATAGCAATCAGCCCCAGCATTTT.

This chain links TRBV2 with TRBJ1-2; maybe TRBD1 (6 bases). The V gene's germline CDR1 is SNHLY and CDR2 FYNNEI. Deletions cut 6 bases from V and 8 bases from J, with 16 bases between. This CDR3 spans 13 amino acids. In nucleotides, the CDR3 is TGTGCCAGCAGCGAGCAGGGGATTTGGGGCTACACCTTC. Encoded protein: CASSEQGIWGYTF. Full variable domain (remainder filled in from reference TRBV2 and TRBJ1-2): EPEVTQTPSHQVTQMGQEVILRCVPISNHLYFYWYRQILGQKVEFLVSFYNNEISEKSEIFDDQFSVERPDGSNFTLKIRSTKLEDSAMYFCASSEQGIWGYTFGSGTRLTVV.

This chain joins TRBV6-1 and TRBJ2-5; 11 positions match TRBD1. The CDR3 length is 15 residues. Germline lookup yields CDR1 MNHNS and CDR2 SASEGT. Unmatched junction bases numbered 4, after V lost 7 bases and J lost 0 bases. CDR3 loop: CASIRTGGYQETQYF. The CDR3 bases are TGTGCCAGCATTCGGACAGGGGGCTACCAAGAGACCCAGTACTTC.

This clone was seen a handful of times. V and J are TRBV6-1 and TRBJ1-5; unclear D gene. Trimming took 8 bases from V and 3 from J, leaving 11 bases between them. Germline CDR1 is MNHNS and CDR2 is SASEGT. The CDR3 consists of 13 residues. CDR3 nucleotides: TGTGCCAGCCGGCAGGTGAACAATCAGCCCCAGCATTTT. Translated, it gives CASRQVNNQPQHF.

The V gene is TRBV5-6, the J gene TRBJ1-3, with TRBD1 identical over 7 bases. The V gene's germline CDR1 is SGHDT and CDR2 YYEEEE. The trim removed 4 bases at V and 4 bases at J, leaving 11 bases unmatched. There are 16 residues in the CDR3. CDR3 amino acids: CASSRSRKGAGNTIYF. CDR3 nucleotide sequence: TGTGCCAGCAGCCGATCAAGGAAGGGGGCCGGAAACACCATATATTTT.

The V call is TRBV5-1, the J call TRBJ2-2; the D gene could be TRBD1 or TRBD2 (5 bases each). Looked up from germline, CDR1 is SGHRS and CDR2 is YFSETQ. CDR3 length: 16 amino acids. Trimming removed 2 bases from V and 2 bases from J, with 13 bases in between. CDR3 in DNA: TGCGCCAGCAGCTTACTCTCGGGACCTAACACCGGGGAGCTGTTTTTT. Translation gives CASSLLSGPNTGELFF.